The entry below gives a single T cell receptor (beta chain) sequence along with its context. Its antigen is unidentified. A J-beta primer mix and a sample-barcoded 5' primer were used in a second PCR of about 6 to 12 cycles. MiXCR, run by TCRdb on the 5' RACE reads, gives a single entry per CDR3 protein. The sample contains around 690,000 distinct CDR3 sequences, 58% of which appear only once. This record comes from a study of blood T cells in healthy people across ages. Study-wide results and caveats: Compared with aged donors, long-lived donors showed fewer expanded clones, suggesting selection.

The CDR3 spans 13 residues. From germline, CDR1 is MNHEY and CDR2 SMNVEV (reference sequence). V was shortened by 0 bases and J by 7 bases, with 4 bases between the two germline ends. The V gene is TRBV27, the J gene TRBJ1-6; D call uncertain. This sequence was found in a man between 60 and 75 years old in good health. The sequenced sample consisted of blood. CDR3 region: CASSLSKNSPLHF. The CDR3 region has the DNA TGTGCCAGCAGTTTATCGAAGAATTCACCCCTCCACTTT.